This T cell receptor beta chain was captured in a study of technical replicates of blood from a few donors. This CDR3 is 15 amino acids long. Germline V CDR1 and CDR2: SGDLS, YYNGEE. Trimming left V 4 bases short and J 0 bases short, with 10 bases between. This table comes from immunoSEQ multiplex PCR, and its TCRdb copy is limited to in-frame clones, with some not included. This sample has under 85,000 clones, with approximately 92% found just once. The chain has TRBV9 and TRBJ1-4; possibly TRBD1 for D (5 bases). The clonotype comes from a human donor in good health. Some clones in this sample may be carry-over from other donors' samples. Source material: T cells isolated from PBMCs. The CDR3 nucleotides are TGTGCCAGCAGCCCGGGGGGTACAACTAATGAAAAACTGTTTTTT. Translating gives CASSPGGTTNEKLFF. Combining the CDR3 with reference TRBV9 and TRBJ1-4 gives the whole variable domain DSGVTQTPKHLITATGQRVTLRCSPRSGDLSVYWYQQSLDQGLQFLIQYYNGEERAKGNILERFSAQQFPDLHSELNLSSLELGDSALYFCASSPGGTTNEKLFFGSGTQLSVL.